These T cell receptor beta chains were read from a single sample in a study of T cells after yellow fever vaccination. One entry per CDR3 protein, called by TCRdb with MiXCR from the 5' RACE reads. The table includes about 350,000 distinct CDR3 sequences, approximately 4% detected once. The sequencing here drew on PBMCs, taken 5 days after the yellow fever booster vaccination. These receptors were taken from a man between 18 and 29 years old who received the YFV17D yellow fever vaccine. Both conserved end residues are part of each CDR3.

cdr3_aa: CASSAGQGRGGYTF
v_call: TRBV2
j_call: TRBJ1-2

cdr3_aa: CSGGGVAGAWVNVEQFF
v_call: TRBV29-1
j_call: TRBJ2-1

cdr3_aa: CASSSQRGESTDTQYF
v_call: TRBV2
j_call: TRBJ2-3

cdr3_aa: CASILERGHNEQFF
v_call: TRBV5-1
j_call: TRBJ2-1

cdr3_aa: CASSFRGSFFTDTQYF
v_call: TRBV28
j_call: TRBJ2-3

cdr3_aa: CASLGNSTDTQYF
v_call: TRBV12-3/TRBV12-4
j_call: TRBJ2-3

cdr3_aa: CASTLGSYNEQFF
v_call: TRBV12-3/TRBV12-4
j_call: TRBJ2-1

cdr3_aa: CASSPLDVQFF
v_call: TRBV11-2
j_call: TRBJ2-1

cdr3_aa: CASSQETPAGGGMYEQYF
v_call: TRBV4-3
j_call: TRBJ2-7

cdr3_aa: CASINYQTGELFF
v_call: TRBV12-3/TRBV12-4
j_call: TRBJ2-2

cdr3_aa: CASSLASGGAIDTQYF
v_call: TRBV28
j_call: TRBJ2-3

cdr3_aa: CASSPRENSYNEQFF
v_call: TRBV18
j_call: TRBJ2-1

cdr3_aa: CASSYSKWAGSNSPLHF
v_call: TRBV6-2/TRBV6-3
j_call: TRBJ1-6

cdr3_aa: CASSYRANTEAFF
v_call: TRBV27
j_call: TRBJ1-1

cdr3_aa: CASSSWDGAYEQYF
v_call: TRBV12-3/TRBV12-4
j_call: TRBJ2-7

cdr3_aa: CSARNVLEAASTDTQYF
v_call: TRBV20-1
j_call: TRBJ2-3

cdr3_aa: CASSAGRDSSTDTQYF
v_call: TRBV7-3
j_call: TRBJ2-3

cdr3_aa: CAWSVSANYGYTF
v_call: TRBV30
j_call: TRBJ1-2

cdr3_aa: CASSRGQGQSEAFF
v_call: TRBV5-4
j_call: TRBJ1-1

cdr3_aa: CASSPGQGSQPQHF
v_call: TRBV18
j_call: TRBJ1-5

cdr3_aa: CSALRGTEAFF
v_call: TRBV29-1
j_call: TRBJ1-1

cdr3_aa: CAISAGQGRGKNIQYF
v_call: TRBV10-3
j_call: TRBJ2-4

cdr3_aa: CASSSPGQGLALHF
v_call: TRBV7-2
j_call: TRBJ1-6

cdr3_aa: CASSRETGSDTQYF
v_call: TRBV14
j_call: TRBJ2-3

cdr3_aa: CSARKRVEQFF
v_call: TRBV20-1
j_call: TRBJ2-1

cdr3_aa: CASSFLGADSYNEQFF
v_call: TRBV5-1
j_call: TRBJ2-1

cdr3_aa: CASSAGQGRTEAFF
v_call: TRBV3-1
j_call: TRBJ1-1

cdr3_aa: CASSQENQPQHF
v_call: TRBV18
j_call: TRBJ1-5

cdr3_aa: CASPADRNGNTIYF
v_call: TRBV19
j_call: TRBJ1-3

cdr3_aa: CASSQDTGAGTVAGYGYTF
v_call: TRBV4-3
j_call: TRBJ1-2

cdr3_aa: CFVLRRGRMNTEAFF
v_call: TRBV7-9
j_call: TRBJ1-1

cdr3_aa: CSATPTEETQYF
v_call: TRBV20-1
j_call: TRBJ2-5

cdr3_aa: CATEGQNTEAFF
v_call: TRBV10-3
j_call: TRBJ1-1

cdr3_aa: CSVEVVGKAFF
v_call: TRBV29-1
j_call: TRBJ1-1

cdr3_aa: CASSPTGPRLETQYF
v_call: TRBV18
j_call: TRBJ2-5

cdr3_aa: CASSYTDGTGYTF
v_call: TRBV6-5
j_call: TRBJ1-2

cdr3_aa: CASSLSFTDEQYF
v_call: TRBV12-3/TRBV12-4
j_call: TRBJ2-7

cdr3_aa: CASSPSRTVFEAKWQFF
v_call: TRBV5-5
j_call: TRBJ2-1

cdr3_aa: CASSLVPRHTDTQYF
v_call: TRBV11-1
j_call: TRBJ2-3

cdr3_aa: CASREPGSNQPQHF
v_call: TRBV6-5
j_call: TRBJ1-5

cdr3_aa: CASSLFWDSNTEAFF
v_call: TRBV5-1
j_call: TRBJ1-1

cdr3_aa: CASSQDPGGREKLFF
v_call: TRBV4-3
j_call: TRBJ1-4

cdr3_aa: CASSLPPTANLYGYTF
v_call: TRBV7-9
j_call: TRBJ1-2